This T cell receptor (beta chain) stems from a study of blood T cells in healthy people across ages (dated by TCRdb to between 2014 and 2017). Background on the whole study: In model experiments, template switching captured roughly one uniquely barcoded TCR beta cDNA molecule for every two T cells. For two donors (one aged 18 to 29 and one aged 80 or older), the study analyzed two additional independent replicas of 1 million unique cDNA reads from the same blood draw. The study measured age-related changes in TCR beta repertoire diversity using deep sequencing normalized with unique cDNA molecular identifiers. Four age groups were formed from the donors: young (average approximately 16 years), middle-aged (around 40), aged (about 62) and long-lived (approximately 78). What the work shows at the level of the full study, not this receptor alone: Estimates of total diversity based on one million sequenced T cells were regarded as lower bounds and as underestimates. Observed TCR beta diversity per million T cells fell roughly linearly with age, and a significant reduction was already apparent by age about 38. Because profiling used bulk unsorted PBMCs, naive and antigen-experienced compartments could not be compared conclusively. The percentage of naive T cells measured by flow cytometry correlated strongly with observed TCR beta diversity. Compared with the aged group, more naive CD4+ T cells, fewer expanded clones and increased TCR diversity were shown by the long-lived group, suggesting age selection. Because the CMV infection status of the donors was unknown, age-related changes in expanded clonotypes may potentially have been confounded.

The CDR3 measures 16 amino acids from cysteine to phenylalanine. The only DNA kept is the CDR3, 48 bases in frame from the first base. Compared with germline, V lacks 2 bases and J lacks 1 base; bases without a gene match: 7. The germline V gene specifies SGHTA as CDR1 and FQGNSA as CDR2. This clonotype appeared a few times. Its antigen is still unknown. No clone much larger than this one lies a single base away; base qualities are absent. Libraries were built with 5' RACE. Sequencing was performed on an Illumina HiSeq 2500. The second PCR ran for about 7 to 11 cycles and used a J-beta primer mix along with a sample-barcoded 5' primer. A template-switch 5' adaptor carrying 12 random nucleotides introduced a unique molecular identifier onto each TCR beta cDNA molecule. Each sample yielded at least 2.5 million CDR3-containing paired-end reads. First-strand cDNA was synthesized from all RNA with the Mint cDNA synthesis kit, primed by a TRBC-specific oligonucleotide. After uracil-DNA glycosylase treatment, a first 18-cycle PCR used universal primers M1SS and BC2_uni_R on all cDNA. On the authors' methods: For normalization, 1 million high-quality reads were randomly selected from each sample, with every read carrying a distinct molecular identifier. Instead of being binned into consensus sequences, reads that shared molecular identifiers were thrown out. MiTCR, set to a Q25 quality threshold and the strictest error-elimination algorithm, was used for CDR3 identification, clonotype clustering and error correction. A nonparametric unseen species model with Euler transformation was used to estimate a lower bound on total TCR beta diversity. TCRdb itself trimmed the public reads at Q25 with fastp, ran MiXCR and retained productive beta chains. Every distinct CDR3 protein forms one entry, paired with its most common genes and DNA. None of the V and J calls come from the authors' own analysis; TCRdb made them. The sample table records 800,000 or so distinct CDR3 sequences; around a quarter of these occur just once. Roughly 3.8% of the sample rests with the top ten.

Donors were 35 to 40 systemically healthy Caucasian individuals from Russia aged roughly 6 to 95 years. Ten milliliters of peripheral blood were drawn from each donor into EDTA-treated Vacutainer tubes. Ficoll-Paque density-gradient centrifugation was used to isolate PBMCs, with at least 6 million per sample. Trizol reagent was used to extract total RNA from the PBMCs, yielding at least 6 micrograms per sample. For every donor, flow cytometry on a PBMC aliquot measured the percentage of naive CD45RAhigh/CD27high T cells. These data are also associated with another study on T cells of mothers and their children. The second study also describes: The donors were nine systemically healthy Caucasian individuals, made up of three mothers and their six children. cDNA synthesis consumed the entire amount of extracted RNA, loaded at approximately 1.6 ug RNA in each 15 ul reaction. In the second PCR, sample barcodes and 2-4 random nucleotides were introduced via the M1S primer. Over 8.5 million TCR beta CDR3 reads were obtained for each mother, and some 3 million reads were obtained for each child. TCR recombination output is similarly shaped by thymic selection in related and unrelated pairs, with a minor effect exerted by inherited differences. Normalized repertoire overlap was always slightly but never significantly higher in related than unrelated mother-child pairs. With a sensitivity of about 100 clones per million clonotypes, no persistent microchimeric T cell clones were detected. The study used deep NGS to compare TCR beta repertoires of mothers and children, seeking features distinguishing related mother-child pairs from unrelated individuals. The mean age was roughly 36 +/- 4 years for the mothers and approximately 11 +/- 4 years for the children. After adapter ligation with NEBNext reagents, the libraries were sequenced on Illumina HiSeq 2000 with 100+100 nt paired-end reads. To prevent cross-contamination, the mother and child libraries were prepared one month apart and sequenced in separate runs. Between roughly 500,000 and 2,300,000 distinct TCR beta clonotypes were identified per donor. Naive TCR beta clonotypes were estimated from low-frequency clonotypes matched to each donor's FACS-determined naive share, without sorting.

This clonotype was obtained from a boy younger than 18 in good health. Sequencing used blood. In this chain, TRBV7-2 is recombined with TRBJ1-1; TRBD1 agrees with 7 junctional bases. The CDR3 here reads CASSLKGQQKNTEAFF. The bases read TGTGCCAGCAGCTTAAAGGGACAGCAAAAGAACACTGAAGCTTTCTTT. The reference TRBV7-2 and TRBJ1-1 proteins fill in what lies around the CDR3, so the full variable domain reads GAGVSQSPSNKVTEKGKDVELRCDPISGHTALYWYRQSLGQGLEFLIYFQGNSAPDKSGLPSDRFSAERTGGSVSTLTIQRTQQEDSAVYLCASSLKGQQKNTEAFFGQGTRLTVV.